This TCR beta chain was sequenced during a study of shared clonotypes between healthy human individuals. The data were produced by immunoSEQ multiplex PCR, yet TCRdb's version contains in-frame clones alone and is incomplete. The table lists about 2 million clones, about 95% of them singletons. Naive CD8 isolation took CD45RO-negative cells positively selected for CCR7 and excluded terminally differentiated effector memory CD45RA+ cells. With 3 bases removed from V and 3 bases from J, the gap between germline ends came to 9 bases. Germline values: CDR1 SGDLS, CDR2 YYNGEE. The CDR3 runs to 14 residues.

Sequencing used naive CD8+ T cells sorted from blood. This sequence joins TRBV9 and TRBJ2-2; a possible D gene is TRBD1 (6 bases). This TCR came from a man aged 18 to 30 in good health. The CDR3 coding sequence is TGTGCCAGCAGCGGAGGACAGTACACCGGGGAGCTGTTTTTT. This encodes CASSGGQYTGELFF.